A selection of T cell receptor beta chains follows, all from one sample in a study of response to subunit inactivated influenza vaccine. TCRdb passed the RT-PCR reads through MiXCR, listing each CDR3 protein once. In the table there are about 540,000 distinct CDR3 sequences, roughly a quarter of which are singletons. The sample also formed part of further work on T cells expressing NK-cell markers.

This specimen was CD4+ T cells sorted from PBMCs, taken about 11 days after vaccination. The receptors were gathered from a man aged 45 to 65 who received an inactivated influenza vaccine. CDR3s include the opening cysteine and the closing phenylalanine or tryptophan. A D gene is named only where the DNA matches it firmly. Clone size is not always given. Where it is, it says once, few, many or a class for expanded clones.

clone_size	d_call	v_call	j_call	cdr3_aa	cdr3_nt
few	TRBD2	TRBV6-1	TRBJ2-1	CASSPGTRVNSYNEQFF	TGTGCCAGCAGTCCCGGGACTAGAGTTAATTCCTACAATGAGCAGTTCTTC
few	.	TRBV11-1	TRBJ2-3	CASSLAQGGASTDTQYF	TGTGCCAGCAGCTTAGCGCAGGGCGGAGCAAGCACAGATACGCAGTATTTT
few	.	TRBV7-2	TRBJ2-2	CASSSYRAETGELFF	TGTGCCAGCAGCTCCTACAGGGCTGAAACCGGGGAGCTGTTTTTT
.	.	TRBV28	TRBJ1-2	CASRPPAGGNYGYTF	TGTGCCAGCAGGCCCCCGGCGGGGGGGAACTATGGCTACACCTTC
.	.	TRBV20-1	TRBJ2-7	CSARPVSYPYEQYF	TGCAGTGCTAGACCGGTGAGTTACCCCTACGAGCAGTACTTC
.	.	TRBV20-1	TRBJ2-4	CSAPFRGVKDIQYF	TGCAGTGCGCCGTTCAGGGGGGTTAAAGACATTCAGTACTTC
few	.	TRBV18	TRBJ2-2	CASSPGQASNTGELFF	TGTGCCAGCTCACCCGGCCAGGCGTCGAACACCGGGGAGCTGTTTTTT
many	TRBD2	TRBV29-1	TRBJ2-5	CSVRLAGNQETQYF	TGCAGCGTCAGACTAGCGGGGAACCAAGAGACCCAGTACTTC
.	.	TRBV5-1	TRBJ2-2	CASSLEVRAISGELFF	TGCGCCAGCAGCTTGGAGGTCAGGGCGATATCCGGGGAGCTGTTTTTT
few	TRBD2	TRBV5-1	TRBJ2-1	CASTLGAGGLYNEQFF	TGCGCCAGCACGTTGGGGGCGGGAGGACTCTACAATGAGCAGTTCTTC
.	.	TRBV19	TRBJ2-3	CASSTTGPSTDTQYF	TGTGCCAGTAGTACCACAGGACCCAGCACAGATACGCAGTATTTT
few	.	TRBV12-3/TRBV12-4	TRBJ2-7	CASSWGGSSSYEQYF	TGTGCCAGCAGTTGGGGTGGAAGTAGCTCCTACGAGCAGTACTTC
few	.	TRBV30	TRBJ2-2	CAWSGRVSGTGELFF	TGTGCCTGGAGTGGACGGGTGTCGGGCACCGGGGAGCTGTTTTTT
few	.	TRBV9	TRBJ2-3	CASSPHAREPDTQYF	TGTGCCAGCAGCCCCCATGCCCGGGAGCCAGATACGCAGTATTTT
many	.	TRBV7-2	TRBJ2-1	CASSPGSYNEQFF	TGTGCCAGCAGCCCAGGGTCCTACAATGAGCAGTTCTTC
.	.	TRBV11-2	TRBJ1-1	CASSRLSNTEAFF	TGTGCCAGCTCCAGGTTGTCGAACACTGAAGCTTTCTTT
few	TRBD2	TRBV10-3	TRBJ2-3	CAIKAGAGDTQYF	TGTGCCATCAAGGCGGGAGCCGGAGATACGCAGTATTTT
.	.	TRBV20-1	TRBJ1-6	CSADRGPSVSYNSPLHF	TGCAGTGCCGATCGAGGGCCATCCGTCTCCTATAATTCACCCCTCCACTTT
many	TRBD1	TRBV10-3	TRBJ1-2	CAISESISGGIGYTF	TGTGCCATCAGTGAGTCGATTTCAGGGGGCATTGGCTACACCTTC
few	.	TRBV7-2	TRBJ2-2	CASSLDAGAAETGELFF	TGTGCCAGCAGCTTAGACGCGGGGGCGGCGGAGACCGGGGAGCTGTTTTTT
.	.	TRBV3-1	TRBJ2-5	CASSHAAGGKTQYF	TGTGCCAGCAGCCACGCGGCAGGGGGGAAGACCCAGTACTTC
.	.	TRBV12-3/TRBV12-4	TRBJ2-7	CASSYRGAPRGEQYF	TGTGCCAGCAGTTACCGGGGGGCCCCGCGAGGCGAGCAGTACTTC
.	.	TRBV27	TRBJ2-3	CASSLSRATDTQYF	TGTGCCAGCAGTTTATCCAGGGCCACAGATACGCAGTATTTT
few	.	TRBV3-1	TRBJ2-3	CASSQDPLLGYTQYF	TGTGCCAGCAGCCAAGACCCCCTTCTAGGCTATACGCAGTATTTT
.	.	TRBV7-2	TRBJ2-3	CASSQGTPRTDTQYF	TGTGCCAGCAGCCAGGGAACTCCGCGCACAGATACGCAGTATTTT
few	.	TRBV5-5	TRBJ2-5	CASSPDRGQATQYF	TGTGCCAGCAGCCCGGACCGTGGGCAGGCGACCCAGTACTTC
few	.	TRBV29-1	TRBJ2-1	CSVDGAYNEQFF	TGCAGCGTTGACGGGGCCTACAATGAGCAGTTCTTC
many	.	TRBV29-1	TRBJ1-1	CSVGMNTEAFF	TGCAGCGTTGGGATGAACACTGAAGCTTTCTTT
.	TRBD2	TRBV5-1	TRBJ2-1	CASSLGLAGYEQFF	TGCGCCAGCAGCTTAGGACTAGCGGGCTATGAGCAGTTCTTC
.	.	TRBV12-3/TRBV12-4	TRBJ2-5	CASSFLGETQYF	TGTGCCAGCAGTTTTCTAGGAGAGACCCAGTACTTC
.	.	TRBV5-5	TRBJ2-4	CASSPPDNIQYF	TGTGCCAGCAGTCCTCCGGATAACATTCAGTACTTC
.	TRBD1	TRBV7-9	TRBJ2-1	CASNQGGQGFGEQFF	TGTGCCAGCAACCAGGGGGGACAGGGGTTTGGGGAGCAGTTCTTC
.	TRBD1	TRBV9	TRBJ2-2	CASSETGGRTGELFF	TGTGCCAGCAGCGAGACAGGGGGCCGCACCGGGGAGCTGTTTTTT
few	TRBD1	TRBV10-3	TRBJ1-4	CAARGATNEKLFF	TGTGCCGCCAGGGGGGCAACTAATGAAAAACTGTTTTTT
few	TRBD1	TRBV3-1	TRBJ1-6	CASSRAGTGNSPLHF	TGTGCCAGCAGCCGAGCCGGGACAGGGAATTCACCCCTCCACTTT
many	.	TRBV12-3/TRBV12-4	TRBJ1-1	CATSHPGAVFGTEAFF	TGTGCCACCAGCCACCCGGGGGCCGTTTTCGGCACTGAAGCTTTCTTT
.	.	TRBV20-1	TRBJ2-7	CSARGEMGLGEQYF	TGCAGTGCTAGAGGGGAGATGGGGTTGGGGGAGCAGTACTTC
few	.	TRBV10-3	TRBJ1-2	CAISVGGAGYTF	TGTGCCATCAGTGTCGGGGGCGCAGGCTACACCTTC
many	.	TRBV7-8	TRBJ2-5	CASSPSAAFFQETQYF	TGTGCCAGCAGCCCCTCTGCGGCGTTCTTTCAAGAGACCCAGTACTTC
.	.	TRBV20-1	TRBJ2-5	CSARRGAEETQYF	TGCAGTGCTAGACGAGGGGCCGAAGAGACCCAGTACTTC
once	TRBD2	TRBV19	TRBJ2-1	CASSIGGRGSDEQFF	TGTGCCAGTAGTATAGGAGGGCGGGGGAGCGATGAGCAGTTCTTC
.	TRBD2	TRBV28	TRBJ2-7	CASSLGLAGNHEQYF	TGTGCCAGCAGTTTAGGTCTAGCGGGAAACCACGAGCAGTACTTC
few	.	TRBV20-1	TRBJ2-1	CSASVQLGNYNEQFF	TGCAGTGCTAGTGTTCAGTTGGGGAACTACAATGAGCAGTTCTTC
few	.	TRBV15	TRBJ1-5	CATSKEVGNQPQHF	TGTGCCACCAGCAAGGAGGTAGGCAATCAGCCCCAGCATTTT
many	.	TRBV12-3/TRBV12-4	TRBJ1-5	CASSLLGAQSNQPQHF	TGTGCCAGCAGTTTACTCGGGGCGCAGAGCAATCAGCCCCAGCATTTT